This TCR beta chain was sequenced during a study of shared clonotypes between healthy human individuals. Here immunoSEQ multiplex PCR was the method, and the copy in TCRdb shows in-frame clones only, minus some. The sample records 2 million to 3 million clones, more than 85% being singletons. Negatively enriched CD4+ T cells were divided by CD45RA into naive and memory. General observations from the study: Generation probabilities were higher for clonotypes shared across all four sorted-subset donors than for unshared ones. Blood was the sole source, and tissue repertoires probably differ.

On this clone itself: The target antigen is unknown.

Sequences were obtained from naive CD4+ T cells from PBMCs. Documented subset: CD45RA+ positively selected. The source is a man younger than 35 in good health. Some clones in this sample may be carry-over from other donors' samples.

The CDR3 nucleotides read TGCGCCAGCACGGGAGGTGGTAACACCGGGGAGCTGTTTTTT. It encodes CASTGGGNTGELFF. The rearrangement joins TRBV5-1 to TRBJ2-2, with 7 bases lining up with TRBD2. Trimming removed 6 bases from V and 2 bases from J; junction bases left unmatched: 4. Germline V gene lookup returns CDR1 SGHRS and CDR2 YFSETQ. The CDR3 is made up of 14 amino acids.